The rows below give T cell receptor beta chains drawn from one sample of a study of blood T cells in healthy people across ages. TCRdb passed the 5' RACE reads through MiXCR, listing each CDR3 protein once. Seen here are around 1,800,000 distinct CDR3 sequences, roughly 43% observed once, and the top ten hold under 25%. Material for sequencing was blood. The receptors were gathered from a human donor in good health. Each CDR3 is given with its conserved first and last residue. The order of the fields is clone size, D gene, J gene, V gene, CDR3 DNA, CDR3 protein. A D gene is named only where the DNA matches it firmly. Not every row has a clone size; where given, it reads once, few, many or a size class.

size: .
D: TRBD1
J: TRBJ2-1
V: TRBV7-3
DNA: TGTGCCAGCAGCTTTTTCCAACCCTCAGGGGGCGCTGGGCAGTTCTTC
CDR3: CASSFFQPSGGAGQFF

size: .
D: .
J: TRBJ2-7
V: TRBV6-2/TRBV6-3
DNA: TGTGCCAGCAGTCTTCTCTCCCCATACGAGCAGTACTTC
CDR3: CASSLLSPYEQYF

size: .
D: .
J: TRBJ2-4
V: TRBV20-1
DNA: TGCAGTGCTATGGATCCGGGGGCCGGCCCCCCGGACATTCAGTACTTC
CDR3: CSAMDPGAGPPDIQYF

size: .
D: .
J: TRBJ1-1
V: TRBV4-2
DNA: TGTGCCAGCAGCCAAGTTGGGGAGCCCACTGAAGTTTTCTTT
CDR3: CASSQVGEPTEVFF

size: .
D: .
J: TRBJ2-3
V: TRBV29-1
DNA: TGCAGCGTCGACGTGGCTGTCAATACGCAGTATTTT
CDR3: CSVDVAVNTQYF

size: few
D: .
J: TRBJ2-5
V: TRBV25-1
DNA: TGTGCCAGCACCCCTATAGGGGTAAGGGAGACCCAGTACTTC
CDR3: CASTPIGVRETQYF

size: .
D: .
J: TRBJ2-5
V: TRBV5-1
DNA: TGCGCCAGCAGCTTGGATTCGGGAAAGCAGTACTTC
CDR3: CASSLDSGKQYF

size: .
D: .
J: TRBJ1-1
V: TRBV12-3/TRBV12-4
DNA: TGTGCCAGCAGTTACGGGGGACGGGTCACTGAAGCTTTCTTT
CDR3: CASSYGGRVTEAFF

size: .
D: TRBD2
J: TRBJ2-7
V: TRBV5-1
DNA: TGCGCAAGCAGCTTGGCCTTGGGGGGGAAGGACGAGCAGTACTTC
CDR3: CASSLALGGKDEQYF

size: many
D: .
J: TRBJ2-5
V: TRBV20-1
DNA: TGCAGTGCTAGTCCTCCGGAAGAGACCCAGTACTTC
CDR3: CSASPPEETQYF

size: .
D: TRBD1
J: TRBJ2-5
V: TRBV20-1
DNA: TGCAGTGTATCCGGACAGGGACGAGAGACCCAGTACTTC
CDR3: CSVSGQGRETQYF

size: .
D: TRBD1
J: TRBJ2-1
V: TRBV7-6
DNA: TGTGCCAGCAGCCTGGGACAGGGAAAAGGGAATGAGCAGTTCTTC
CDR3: CASSLGQGKGNEQFF

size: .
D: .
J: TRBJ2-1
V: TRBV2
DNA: TGTGCCACAAAACAGGGCCCCTACAATGAGCAGTTCTTC
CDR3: CATKQGPYNEQFF

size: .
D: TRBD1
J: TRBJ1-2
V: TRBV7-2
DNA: TGTGCCAGCAGCTTAAACTCCGGGACAGCCTATGGCTACACCTTC
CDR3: CASSLNSGTAYGYTF

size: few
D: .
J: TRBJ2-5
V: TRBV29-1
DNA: TGCAGCCCCTGGACTATCCAAGAGACCCAGTACTTC
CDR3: CSPWTIQETQYF

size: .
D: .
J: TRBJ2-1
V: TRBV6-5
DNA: TGTGCCAGCGGTGACTCCCCAGGCAATGAGCAGTTCTTC
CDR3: CASGDSPGNEQFF

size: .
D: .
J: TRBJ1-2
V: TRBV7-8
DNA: TGTGCCAGCAGCTTAGAGGCTGGGAATTACTATGGCTACACCTTC
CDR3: CASSLEAGNYYGYTF

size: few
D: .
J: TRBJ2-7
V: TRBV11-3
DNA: TGTGCCAGCAGCTTAGTGGGACAGCGGGAGAACGAGCAGTACTTC
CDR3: CASSLVGQRENEQYF

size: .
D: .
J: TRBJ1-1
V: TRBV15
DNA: TGTGCCACCAGCAGAGTCAGGAACCTTCAGGGGAGAACTGAAGCTTTCTTT
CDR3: CATSRVRNLQGRTEAFF

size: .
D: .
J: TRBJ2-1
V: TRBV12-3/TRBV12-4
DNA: TGTGCCAGCAGTTTAGCGGGAAGCTGGTACAATGAGCAGTTCTTC
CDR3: CASSLAGSWYNEQFF

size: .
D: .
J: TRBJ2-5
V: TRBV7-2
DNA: TGTGCCAGCAGCTCCCTCGTACTCCTAGGGGCCCAGTACTTC
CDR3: CASSSLVLLGAQYF

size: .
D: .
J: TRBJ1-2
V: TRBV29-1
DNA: TGCAGCGTTGTTGCAGGCGGCTACACCTTC
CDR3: CSVVAGGYTF

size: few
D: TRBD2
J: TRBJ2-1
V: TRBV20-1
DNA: TGCAGTGCTAGAGGGGACGGGGGGAACTACAATGAGCAGTTCTTC
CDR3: CSARGDGGNYNEQFF

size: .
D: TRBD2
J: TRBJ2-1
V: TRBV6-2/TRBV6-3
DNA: TGTGCCAGCAAGGTGACTAGCAGCTCCTACAATGAGCAGTTCTTC
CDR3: CASKVTSSSYNEQFF

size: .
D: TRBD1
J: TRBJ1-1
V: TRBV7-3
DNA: TGTGCCAGCAGCCCCGGGACAGGGGAAATGGACACTGAAGCTTTCTTT
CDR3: CASSPGTGEMDTEAFF

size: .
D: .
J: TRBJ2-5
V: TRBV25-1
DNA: TGTGCCAGCAGTGAATCGGGCCCCAGAGAGACCCAGTACTTC
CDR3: CASSESGPRETQYF

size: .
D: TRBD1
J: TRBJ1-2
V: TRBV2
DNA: TGTGCCAGCTTAAGGGTGACAGGGTATGACTATGGCTACACCTTC
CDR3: CASLRVTGYDYGYTF

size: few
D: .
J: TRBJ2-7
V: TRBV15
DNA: TGTGCCACTTCCTCGGGACCTTCCTACGAGCAGTACTTC
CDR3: CATSSGPSYEQYF

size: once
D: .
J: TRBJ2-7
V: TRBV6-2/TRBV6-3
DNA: TGTACCAGCAGTTACTTTGCACCCGGGATCGACTCCTACGAGCAGTACTTC
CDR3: CTSSYFAPGIDSYEQYF

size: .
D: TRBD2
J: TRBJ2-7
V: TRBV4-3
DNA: TGCGCCAGCAGCCAAGAGGACGGGAGGGCGTACGAGCAGTACTTC
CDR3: CASSQEDGRAYEQYF

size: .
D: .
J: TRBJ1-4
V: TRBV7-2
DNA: TGTGCCAGCAGCTTACGTCTGGGGGAAAAACTGTTTTTT
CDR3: CASSLRLGEKLFF

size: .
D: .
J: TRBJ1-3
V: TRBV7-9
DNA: TGTGCCAGCACCCGGCAGGTCCCTGGAAGCACCATATATTTT
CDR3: CASTRQVPGSTIYF

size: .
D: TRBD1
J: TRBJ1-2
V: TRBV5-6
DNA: TGTGCCAGCAGCCCTGGGACAGCAGACCCCCACTATGGCTACACCTTC
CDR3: CASSPGTADPHYGYTF

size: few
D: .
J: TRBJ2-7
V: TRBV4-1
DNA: TGCGCCAGCAGCCCTCTAGGCGTGGGCGAGCAGTACTTC
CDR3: CASSPLGVGEQYF

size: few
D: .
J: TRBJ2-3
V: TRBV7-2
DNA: TGTGCCAGCACCCAGGTCGGAGTTCGCACAGATACGCAGTATTTT
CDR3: CASTQVGVRTDTQYF

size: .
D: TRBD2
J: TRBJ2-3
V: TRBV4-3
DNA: TGCGCCAGCAGCCATTCCCCTTCTAGCGGGGGGCCACCATATACGCAGTATTTT
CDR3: CASSHSPSSGGPPYTQYF

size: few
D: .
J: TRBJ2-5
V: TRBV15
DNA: TGTGCCACCAGCAGGTGGGACCAGCAAGAGACCCAGTACTTC
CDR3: CATSRWDQQETQYF

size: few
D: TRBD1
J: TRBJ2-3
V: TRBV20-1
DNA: TGCAGTGCTAGACCCGACAGGGACAACACAGATACGCAGTATTTT
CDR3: CSARPDRDNTDTQYF

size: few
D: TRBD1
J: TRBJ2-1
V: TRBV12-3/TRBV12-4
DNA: TGTGCCAGCAGCCAAACGACAGGGAGCAATGAGCAGTTCTTC
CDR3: CASSQTTGSNEQFF

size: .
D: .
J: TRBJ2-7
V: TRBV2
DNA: TGTGCCAGCAGTGAAGACCAGAGCTCCTACGAGCAGTACTTC
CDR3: CASSEDQSSYEQYF

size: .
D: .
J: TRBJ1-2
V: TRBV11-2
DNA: TGTGCCAGCAGACAACCCTTCGCGGGGAACCCCTATGGCTACACCTTC
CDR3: CASRQPFAGNPYGYTF

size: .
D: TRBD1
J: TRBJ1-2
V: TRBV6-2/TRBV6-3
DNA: TGTGCCAGCAGTCCGGGGACAGGCCACGGCTATGGCTACACCTTC
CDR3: CASSPGTGHGYGYTF

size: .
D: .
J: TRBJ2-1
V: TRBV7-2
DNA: TGTGCCAGCAGCTCGGGGGGCGGGGCGAGCTTTGAGCAGTTCTTC
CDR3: CASSSGGGASFEQFF

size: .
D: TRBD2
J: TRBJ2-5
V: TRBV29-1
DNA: TGCAGCGTTGAGGGACTAGCGGGACGGGAGACCCAGTACTTC
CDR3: CSVEGLAGRETQYF

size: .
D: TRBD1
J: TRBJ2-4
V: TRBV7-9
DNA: TGTGCCAGCAGCGACAGGGGAGGAAACATTCAGTACTTC
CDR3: CASSDRGGNIQYF

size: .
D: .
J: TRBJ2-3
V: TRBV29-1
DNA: TGCAGCGTTGAAGGGATAGGGAGCACAGATACGCAGTATTTT
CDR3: CSVEGIGSTDTQYF

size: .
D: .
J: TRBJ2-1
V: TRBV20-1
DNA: TGCAGTGCTAGAGATGGGGGCCCCCTGGGAGAGACCCAGTTCTTC
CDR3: CSARDGGPLGETQFF

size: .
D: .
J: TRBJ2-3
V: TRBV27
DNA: TGTGCCAGCAGGGCCCTTGGGGGGGCCACAGATACGCAGTATTTT
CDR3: CASRALGGATDTQYF

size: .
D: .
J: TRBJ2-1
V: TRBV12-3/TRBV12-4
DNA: TGTGCCAGCAGAAACAGCTACCCCTCCTACAATGAGCAGTTCTTC
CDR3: CASRNSYPSYNEQFF

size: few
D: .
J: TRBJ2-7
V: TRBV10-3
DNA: TGTGCCATCAGTGAAAGGGTTTCCTACGAGCAGTACTTC
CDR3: CAISERVSYEQYF

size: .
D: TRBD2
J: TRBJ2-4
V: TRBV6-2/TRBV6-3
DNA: TGTGCCAGCAGGAATCTAGCGGTGGGGGAGCAGTACTTC
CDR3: CASRNLAVGEQYF